Listed below are T cell receptor beta chains from one sample, sequenced in a study of cytomegalovirus exposure and HLA in healthy donors. The repertoire was sequenced with immunoSEQ multiplex PCR; TCRdb's copy has only in-frame clones and lacks some. This table has 90,000 to 100,000 clones, roughly 92% appearing once. The sequenced sample consisted of PBMCs. All receptors come from a woman younger than 45 in good health and CMV-seropositive. The CDR3 runs from the conserved cysteine through the conserved F or W. A D gene is named only where the DNA matches it firmly. Clone sizes are given selectively: once, few, many, or a class where the clone is expanded.

TRBV28	TRBD2	TRBJ2-2	NA	CASSRTTLRTSGNTGELFF	TGTGCCAGCAGTCGAACCACCCTCCGGACTAGCGGAAACACCGGGGAGCTGTTTTTT
TRBV4-3	NA	TRBJ1-2	NA	CASSQDSWAGNGYTF	TGCGCCAGCAGCCAAGATTCGTGGGCGGGGAATGGCTACACCTTC
TRBV28	TRBD2	TRBJ2-1	NA	CASSRVAGDIYNEQFF	TGTGCCAGCAGTCGGGTAGCGGGAGACATCTACAATGAGCAGTTCTTC
TRBV6-5	NA	TRBJ1-1	NA	CASSYSVNTEAFF	TGTGCCAGCAGTTACAGCGTGAACACTGAAGCTTTCTTT
TRBV7-9	NA	TRBJ1-1	NA	CASSFLRSSANTEAFF	TGTGCCAGCAGCTTTTTGAGGAGTAGCGCGAACACTGAAGCTTTCTTT
TRBV5-5	TRBD2	TRBJ2-3	NA	CASSLSPGLALADTQYF	TGTGCCAGCAGCTTGTCCCCGGGACTAGCTTTGGCAGATACGCAGTATTTT
TRBV28	NA	TRBJ1-5	NA	CASDRGDWLIFSQPQHF	TGTGCCAGCGATAGAGGGGACTGGCTAATATTCAGTCAGCCCCAGCATTTT
TRBV12-2	NA	TRBJ2-1	once	CASRPRGGNSYNEQFF	TGTGCAAGTCGCCCAAGAGGTGGAAACTCCTACAATGAGCAGTTCTTC
TRBV2	TRBD2	TRBJ2-1	NA	CASSGKREGLSNEQFF	TGTGCCAGCAGTGGTAAGCGGGAGGGCCTTAGTAATGAGCAGTTCTTC
TRBV6-5	TRBD1	TRBJ2-3	once	CASPRDRGTDTQYF	TGTGCCAGTCCCCGGGACAGGGGCACAGATACGCAGTATTTT
TRBV5-1	NA	TRBJ2-7	NA	CASSRRTASTYEQYF	TGCGCCAGCAGCCGAAGGACAGCATCGACCTACGAGCAGTACTTC
TRBV6-1	TRBD1	TRBJ2-3	NA	CASSDIDRGADTQYF	TGTGCCAGCAGTGACATTGACAGGGGCGCAGATACGCAGTATTTT
TRBV6-5	TRBD1	TRBJ1-4	NA	CASSLDRGANEKLFF	TGTGCCAGCAGCCTCGACAGGGGCGCTAATGAAAAACTGTTTTTT
TRBV4-3	TRBD2	TRBJ2-3	few	CASSQDLAGGLGDTQYF	TGCGCCAGCAGCCAAGACCTAGCGGGAGGGCTCGGAGATACGCAGTATTTT
TRBV5-6	TRBD1	TRBJ2-7	once	CASSFGTGGSYEQYF	TGTGCCAGCAGCTTTGGGACAGGGGGCTCCTACGAGCAGTACTTC
TRBV4-3	NA	TRBJ2-5	NA	CASSQRRVGSGQETQYF	TGCGCCAGCAGCCAGCGGCGTGTGGGGAGTGGTCAAGAGACCCAGTACTTC
TRBV19	TRBD1	TRBJ1-5	NA	CASSAWDRGGQPQHF	TGTGCCAGTAGTGCTTGGGACAGGGGGGGTCAGCCCCAGCATTTT
TRBV29-1	TRBD1	TRBJ1-5	once	CSAGQGEGQPQHF	TGCAGCGCAGGACAGGGGGAAGGTCAGCCCCAGCATTTT
TRBV11-2	TRBD2	TRBJ2-1	NA	CASSSSRTSGSYNEQFF	TGTGCCAGCAGCTCTTCTCGGACTAGCGGGAGTTACAATGAGCAGTTCTTC
TRBV11-3	TRBD2	TRBJ2-3	NA	CASSPGLAGDPDTQYF	TGTGCCAGCAGCCCAGGGCTAGCGGGAGACCCCGATACGCAGTATTTT
TRBV4-1	NA	TRBJ1-1	NA	CASSQVGESNTEAFF	TGCGCCAGCAGCCAAGTTGGAGAATCGAACACTGAAGCTTTCTTT
TRBV5-1	NA	TRBJ2-7	NA	CASSWTGTQSYEQYF	TGCGCCAGCAGCTGGACCGGGACACAAAGCTACGAGCAGTACTTC
TRBV7-9	NA	TRBJ1-5	NA	CASSFFGANQPQHF	TGTGCCAGCAGCTTTTTCGGAGCAAATCAGCCCCAGCATTTT
TRBV19	TRBD1	TRBJ2-5	NA	CASTPFGTDKETQYF	TGTGCCAGTACCCCTTTTGGGACAGATAAAGAGACCCAGTACTTC
TRBV5-5	TRBD1	TRBJ2-7	NA	CASSLSTGASSYEQYF	TGTGCCAGCAGCTTATCAACAGGGGCCTCCTCCTACGAGCAGTACTTC
TRBV28	TRBD1	TRBJ1-2	NA	CASSPRKTGFLRGYTF	TGTGCCAGCAGTCCCCGCAAGACAGGGTTTCTTCGTGGCTACACCTTC